This T cell receptor beta chain was obtained from a study of blood T cell repertoires in COVID-19. Across the study: Acute-phase and convalescent COVID-19 samples originated in the United States, Italy and Spain.

The data were produced by immunoSEQ multiplex PCR, yet TCRdb's version contains in-frame clones alone and is incomplete. Here the sample spans approximately 200,000 clones, more than 75% being singletons. This clone has more than one count but fewer than ten. The sample consisted of peripheral blood. The receptor was derived from a person between 65 and 80 years old with COVID-19, enrolled during active disease.

The CDR3 is CASSVGVERQEAFF. The CDR3 DNA reads TGTGCCAGCAGCGTAGGGGTGGAGAGACAGGAAGCTTTCTTT. This rearrangement joins TRBV9 to TRBJ1-1, with D possibly being TRBD1 (5 bases). Germline V gene lookup returns CDR1 SGDLS and CDR2 YYNGEE. This CDR3 region has 14 residues. V was pared by 0 bases and J by 8 bases, with 14 bases between. Supplemented by reference TRBV9 and TRBJ1-1, the full variable domain reads DSGVTQTPKHLITATGQRVTLRCSPRSGDLSVYWYQQSLDQGLQFLIQYYNGEERAKGNILERFSAQQFPDLHSELNLSSLELGDSALYFCASSVGVERQEAFFGQGTRLTVV.